This TCR beta chain was captured in a study of blood T cell repertoires in COVID-19. Whole-study context: The United States, Italy and Spain were the sources of the acute and convalescent COVID-19 samples. The cDNA or gDNA used as material had been derived from T cells, B-cell-depleted T cells, or PBMCs.

In the study's own analysis: How many nucleated cells were present was estimated from reference gene primer amplification. Only in-frame clones appear in the TCRdb table, and some are missing; sequencing was by immunoSEQ multiplex PCR. V and J calls and clone size follow that table, whereas D and trimming were derived from the DNA. The sample lists fewer than 70,000 clones, less than 90% occurring once. The germline CDR1 and CDR2 sequences are LNHDA and SQIVND (reference sequence). With 6 bases clipped from V and 3 bases from J, the junction kept 8 bases outside the gene matches. The CDR3 totals 14 residues.

This chain joins TRBV19 and TRBJ2-7, with 7 bases fitting TRBD1. Sequencing was carried out using peripheral blood. The TCR sequence derives from a man in his fifties with active COVID-19. CDR3 bases: TGTGCCAGTAGACCGGGACAGACTTTCTACGAGCAGTACTTC. Encoded protein: CASRPGQTFYEQYF.